In its sample, the clone carrying this T cell receptor beta chain was seen a few times. The data were taken from a study of blood T cell repertoires in COVID-19. The data were produced by immunoSEQ multiplex PCR, yet TCRdb's version contains in-frame clones alone and is incomplete. The sample lists 150,000 or so clones; roughly four fifths were seen once. Input material: peripheral blood. This TCR derives from a man aged 70-80 years who had recovered from COVID-19.

The CDR3 region is CASSLTGGTSYEQYF. The CDR3 DNA reads as TGCGCCAGCAGCCTGACCGGGGGTACCTCCTACGAGCAGTACTTC. The chain couples TRBV5-1 to TRBJ2-7; TRBD2 is a possible D gene (6 bases). V lost 4 bases, J lost 0 bases, and 14 bases lay in between. The germline gives CDR1 SGHRS, CDR2 YFSETQ. The CDR3 is made up of 15 amino acids. The full variable domain, its missing parts supplied by reference TRBV5-1 and TRBJ2-7, is KAGVTQTPRYLIKTRGQQVTLSCSPISGHRSVSWYQQTPGQGLQFLFEYFSETQRNKGNFPGRFSGRQFSNSRSEMNVSTLELGDSALYLCASSLTGGTSYEQYFGPGTRLTVT.